This T cell receptor beta chain was found in a study of CD8 T cells in ankylosing spondylitis. This clonotype has ten or more counts. TCRdb processed the 5' RACE reads anew with MiXCR; each CDR3 protein has one entry. The profile shows roughly 150,000 distinct CDR3 sequences, around a third of them singletons. Sequencing was performed on synovial fluid, either unsorted or a sorted T cell fraction (not recorded which). This receptor was taken from a male donor with ankylosing spondylitis.

The CDR3 DNA sequence: TGCGCCAGCAGCCGGACAGGGGGCGGCACTGAAGCTTTCTTT. It translates to CASSRTGGGTEAFF. The gene calls are TRBV5-1 and TRBJ1-1; 11 positions match TRBD1. The CDR3 has 14 residues. Germline CDR1 and CDR2: SGHRS and YFSETQ. The ends lost 4 bases at V and 4 bases at J; junction bases unmatched: 3.